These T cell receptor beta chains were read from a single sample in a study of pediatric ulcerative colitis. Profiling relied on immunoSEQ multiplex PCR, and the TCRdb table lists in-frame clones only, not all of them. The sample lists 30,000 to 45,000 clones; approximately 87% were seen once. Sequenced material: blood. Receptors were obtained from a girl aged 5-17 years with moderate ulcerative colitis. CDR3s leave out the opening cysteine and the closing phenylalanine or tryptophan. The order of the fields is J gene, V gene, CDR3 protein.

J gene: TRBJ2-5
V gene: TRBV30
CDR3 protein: AWSGWPGAETQY

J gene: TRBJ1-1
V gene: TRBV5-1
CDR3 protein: ASSLVGTGDDEAF

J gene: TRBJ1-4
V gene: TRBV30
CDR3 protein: AWSVLGQGNEKLF

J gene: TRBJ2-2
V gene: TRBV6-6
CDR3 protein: ASSWGLAGAPGELF

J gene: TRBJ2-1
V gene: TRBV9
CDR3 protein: ASSKKDEQF

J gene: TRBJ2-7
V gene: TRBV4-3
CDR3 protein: ASSQDGHRAYEQY

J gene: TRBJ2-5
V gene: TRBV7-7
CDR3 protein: ASSFDPAGTQY

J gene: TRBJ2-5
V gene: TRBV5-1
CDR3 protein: ASSPRHFQETQY

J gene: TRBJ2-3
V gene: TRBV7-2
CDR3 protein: ASSRLAGRTDTQY

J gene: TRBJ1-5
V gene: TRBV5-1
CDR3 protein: ASSLEDSFNQPQH

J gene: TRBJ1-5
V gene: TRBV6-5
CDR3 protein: ASSYSTSGQPQH

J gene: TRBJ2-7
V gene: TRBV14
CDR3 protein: ASSQDDRYEQY

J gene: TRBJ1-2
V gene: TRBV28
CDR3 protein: ASSLAQGIPQGYT

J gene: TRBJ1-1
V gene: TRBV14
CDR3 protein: ASSQARTPNTEAF

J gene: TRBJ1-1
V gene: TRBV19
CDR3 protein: ASSTGLYRVGTEAF

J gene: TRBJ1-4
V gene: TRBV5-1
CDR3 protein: ASSSDNPGNEKLF

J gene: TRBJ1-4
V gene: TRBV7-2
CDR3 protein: ASSPNSGKLF

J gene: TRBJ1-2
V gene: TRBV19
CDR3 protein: ASSPRLDREQGYT

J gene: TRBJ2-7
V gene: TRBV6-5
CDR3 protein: ASSSSGRSYEQY

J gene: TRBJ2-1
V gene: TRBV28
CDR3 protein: ASRIWGTYNEQF

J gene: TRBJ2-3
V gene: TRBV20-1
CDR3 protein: SGVTKTTQY

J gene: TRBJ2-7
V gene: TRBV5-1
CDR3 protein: ASSLSSYEQY

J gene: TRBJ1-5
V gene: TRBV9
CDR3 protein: ASSGGDFNQPQH

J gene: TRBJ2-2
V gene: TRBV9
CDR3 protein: ASSVVPQAGGNTGELF

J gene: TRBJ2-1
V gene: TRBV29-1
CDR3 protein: SVSSYNEQF

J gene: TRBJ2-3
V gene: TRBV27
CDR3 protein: ASTAIASSTDTQY

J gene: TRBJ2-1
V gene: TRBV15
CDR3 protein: ATSSDQGNEQF

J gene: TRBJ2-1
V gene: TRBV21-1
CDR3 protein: ASSKDGDRYNEQF

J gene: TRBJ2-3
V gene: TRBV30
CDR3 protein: AWSPGLAGASTDTQY

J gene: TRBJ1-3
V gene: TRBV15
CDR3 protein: ATSRSKDIFGNTIY

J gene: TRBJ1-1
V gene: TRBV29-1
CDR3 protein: SVESGRGTEAF

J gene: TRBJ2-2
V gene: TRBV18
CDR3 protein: ASSPDGTNTGELF

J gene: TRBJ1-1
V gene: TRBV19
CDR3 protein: ASSIAGKGVSTEAF

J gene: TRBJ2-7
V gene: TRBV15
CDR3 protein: ATSRDEDTPYEQY

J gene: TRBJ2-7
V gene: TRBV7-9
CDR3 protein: ASSPSGLSSYEQY

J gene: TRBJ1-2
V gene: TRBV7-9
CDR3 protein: ASSDSYANYGYT

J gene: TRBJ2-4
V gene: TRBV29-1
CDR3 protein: SVRAKNIQY

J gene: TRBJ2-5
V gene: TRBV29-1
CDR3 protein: SGRTNMETQY

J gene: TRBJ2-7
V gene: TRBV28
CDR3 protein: ASSLRSGRNYEQY

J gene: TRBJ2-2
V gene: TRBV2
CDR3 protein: ASSERGVGNTGELF

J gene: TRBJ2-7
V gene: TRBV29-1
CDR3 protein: SVAPRPTGEFHYEQY

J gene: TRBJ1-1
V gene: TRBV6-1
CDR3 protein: ASSESRGPEAF

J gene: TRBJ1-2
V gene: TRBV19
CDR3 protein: ASARGLYGYT

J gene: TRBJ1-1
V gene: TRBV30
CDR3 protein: AWSRGRRTEAF